This T cell receptor (beta chain) was found in a study of OX40 agonist ivuxolimab in advanced cancers. Study background: The mean age was about 61 years, ranging from 23 to 79, with around four fifths of participants male. Study-level points and caveats: In the 0.1 to 3.0 mg/kg range, CD4+ and CD8+ blood T cells had expanded clonally by week 6. Partial responders dosed at 0.1-3.0 mg/kg displayed clonal expansion ranking among the lowest.

Worth noting for this clone: The antigen remains unidentified.

Repertoires were generated with immunoSEQ multiplex PCR, while TCRdb's copy carries only in-frame clones and drops some. Here the sample spans about 38,000 clones, roughly 90% being singletons. The CDR3 loop spans 14 amino acids. Germline assignment: CDR1 SGHDT and CDR2 YYEEEE. Between the trimmed V and J ends, which lost 0 bases and 4 bases, there was a span of 10 bases. The rearrangement joins TRBV5-6 to TRBJ1-2; D is unresolved. The input for sequencing was CD4+ or CD8+ T cells sorted from blood, taken in a trial of the OX40 agonist ivuxolimab. The TCR originated in an adult with an advanced solid tumor such as melanoma, head and neck, liver or kidney cancer. The CDR3 DNA follows: TGTGCCAGCAGCTTGGGAGGGATCGGCTATGGCTACACCTTC. Translation: CASSLGGIGYGYTF.